Reported below is one T cell receptor (beta chain). This may come from a read error, since a much larger clone is one base off. The data belong to a study of glioma-infiltrating T cells. Using RNA template, CDR3s of TCR alpha and beta were amplified with iRepertoire arm-PCR. One-step reverse transcription and amplification started from approximately 100-400 ng of tissue mRNA or PBMC total RNA. TCRdb reprocessed the multiplex PCR reads with MiXCR, giving one entry per CDR3 protein. The table has tens of thousands of distinct CDR3 sequences, about 40% seen once. V dropped 6 bases and J dropped 5 bases, with 17 bases sitting between them. Germline V gives CDR1 LNHDA, CDR2 SQIVND (reference sequence). The CDR3 contains 14 residues.

V and J are TRBV19 and TRBJ2-7; the D gene is possibly TRBD2 (5 bases). The TCR comes from a human donor with low-grade glioma or glioblastoma, undergoing nonglioma brain surgery, or in good health (not recorded which). The sample was glioma tissue, nonneoplastic brain tissue, or PBMCs (not recorded which). CDR3 DNA sequence: TGTGCCAGTAGCGGGGTACTCCAAGTCGACGAGCAGTACTTC. Translating gives CASSGVLQVDEQYF. The variable domain in full, completed from reference TRBV19 and TRBJ2-7, reads DGGITQSPKYLFRKEGQNVTLSCEQNLNHDAMYWYRQDPGQGLRLIYYSQIVNDFQKGDIAEGYSVSREKKESFPLTVTSAQKNPTAFYLCASSGVLQVDEQYFGPGTRLTVT.